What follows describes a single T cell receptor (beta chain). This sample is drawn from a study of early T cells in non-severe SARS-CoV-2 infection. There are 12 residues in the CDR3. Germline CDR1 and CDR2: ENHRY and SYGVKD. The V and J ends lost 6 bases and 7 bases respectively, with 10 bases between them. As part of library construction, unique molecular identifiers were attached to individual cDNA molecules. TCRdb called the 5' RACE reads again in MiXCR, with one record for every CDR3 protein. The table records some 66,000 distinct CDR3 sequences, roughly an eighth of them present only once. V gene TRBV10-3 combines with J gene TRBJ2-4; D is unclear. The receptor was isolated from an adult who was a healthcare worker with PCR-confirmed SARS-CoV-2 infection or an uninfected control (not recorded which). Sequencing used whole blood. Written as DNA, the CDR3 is TGTGCCATCAGCCCGGACCGCAACATTCAGTACTTC. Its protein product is CAISPDRNIQYF.